Following are 8 T cell receptor beta chains from one sample sequenced in a study of cytomegalovirus exposure and HLA in healthy donors listed by TCRdb under 2017. Library method: the immunoSEQ multiplex PCR assay. Entries here come from immuneACCESS through TCRdb and include only in-frame sequences with V and J called. Some clones fail to appear in such tables; in the studies checked, an unresolved V gene covers under half of the shortfall, and the cause of the remainder is unknown. Recorded for this sample are around 70,000 clones; around 95% of them occurred a single time. The biggest ten clones account for 0.5% to 0.65% of the sample. Sequenced material: PBMCs. Receptors originate from a woman aged 18-35 years in good health and CMV-seronegative.

V and J are TRBV19 and TRBJ2-2; 8 nucleotides agree with TRBD1. The CDR3 contains 14 residues. Trimming at V came to 8 bases and at J to 0 bases, leaving 2 bases not matched to a gene. Germline V lookup: CDR1 LNHDA, CDR2 SQIVND (reference sequence). CDR3 sequence: CASEDRANTGELFF. CDR3 bases: TGTGCCAGTGAGGACAGGGCGAACACCGGGGAGCTGTTTTTT.

The genes are TRBV2 and TRBJ1-2; D is unclear. V dropped 0 bases and J dropped 4 bases, with 18 bases sitting between them. The CDR3 has 17 residues. Looked up from germline, CDR1 is SNHLY and CDR2 is FYNNEI. Written as DNA, the CDR3 is TGTGCCAGCAGTGAAGCGCTTCTCGGCAGAGGCGGCTATGGCTACACCTTC. Its protein is CASSEALLGRGGYGYTF.

This rearrangement joins TRBV7-3 to TRBJ1-6, with TRBD1 matching over 7 bases. The V gene end was trimmed by 5 bases and the J gene end by 7 bases; junction bases not matched to a gene: 8. Germline CDR1 is SGHTA and CDR2 is FQGTGA. The CDR3 consists of 15 residues. DNA of the CDR3: TGTGCCAGCAGCCCGACAGGGAAGTGGAATTCACCCCTCCACTTT. The encoded protein is CASSPTGKWNSPLHF.

This chain links TRBV7-9 with TRBJ2-5, with 9 bases matching TRBD2. Germline V gene data show CDR1 as SEHNR and CDR2 as FQNEAQ (reference sequence). V dropped 2 bases and J dropped 10; count of bases not matched to a gene: 11. This CDR3 contains 15 residues. The chain's CDR3 is CASSLTAGGPERQYF. CDR3 coding DNA: TGTGCCAGCAGCTTAACAGCGGGGGGCCCCGAACGCCAGTACTTC.

The chain employs TRBV5-1 and TRBJ2-3, with unresolved D. Per the germline V gene, CDR1 is SGHRS and CDR2 is YFSETQ. There are 13 residues in the CDR3. V lost 6 bases, J lost 4 bases, and 12 bases lay in between. The CDR3 reads CASNQPGADTQYF. CDR3 sequence (DNA): TGCGCCAGCAACCAGCCCGGAGCAGATACGCAGTATTTT.

The chain couples TRBV27 to TRBJ1-1; 11 nucleotides match TRBD1. V shed 3 bases, J shed 2 bases, and the junction held 2 bases outside the gene matches. Looked up from germline, CDR1 is MNHEY and CDR2 is SMNVEV (reference sequence). This CDR3 contains 15 residues. The CDR3 sequence: CASSFGTGGNTEAFF. CDR3 bases: TGTGCCAGCAGTTTCGGGACAGGGGGAAACACTGAAGCTTTCTTT.

About this clone: At one boundary the junction diverges from the germline segment, which might be a read error. V usage is TRBV30 and J usage is TRBJ2-3, with TRBD2 identical over 8 bases. The length of the CDR3 is 17 residues. Germline CDR1 and CDR2: GTSNPN and SVGIG (reference sequence). In nucleotides, the CDR3 is TGTGCCTGGAGACCCCGCCTAGGCGGGGGGCAGACAGATGCGCAGTATTTT. Translation: CAWRPRLGGGQTDAQYF.

The chain combines TRBV4-1 with TRBJ1-4; TRBD1 aligns across 7 bases. Germline V gene lookup returns CDR1 MGHRA and CDR2 YSYEKL. The junction had 4 bases not matched to a gene; V was cut back by 4 bases and J by 5 bases. The CDR3 has 14 residues. This CDR3 reads CASSRAGGNEKLFF. CDR3 bases: TGCGCCAGCAGCCGGGCAGGGGGGAATGAAAAACTGTTTTTT.